This TCR beta chain is from a study of graft-versus-host responses after intestinal transplantation. Study-level points and caveats: Where graft-donor T cell macrochimerism was present, patients had high graft-versus-host to host-versus-graft clonal ratios in allografts. Early post-transplant declines in HvG were associated with peak levels of circulating GvH clones. There were GvH clones found in recipient marrow, and some of them appeared first in ileum or blood.

Here immunoSEQ multiplex PCR was the method, and the copy in TCRdb shows in-frame clones only, minus some. The sample includes tens of thousands of clones, roughly four fifths of them seen just once. A remark on this clone: What it recognizes is unknown.

The V end was cut by 2 bases, the J end by 9 bases, with 13 bases between. This CDR3 spans 14 amino acids. Germline lookup yields CDR1 SGHTA and CDR2 FQGNSA. Material: unstimulated CD8+ T cells sorted from spleen or lymph node cells, obtained before transplant. The chain has TRBV7-2 and TRBJ2-2; D is possibly TRBD1 (6 bases). This clonotype was sampled from a human donor who was the organ donor for an intestinal transplant. The CDR3 coding sequence is TGTGCCAGCAGCTTATATCAGGGGATGAGGGAGCTGTTTTTT. As protein: CASSLYQGMRELFF. The whole variable domain, remainder taken from reference TRBV7-2 and TRBJ2-2, is GAGVSQSPSNKVTEKGKDVELRCDPISGHTALYWYRQSLGQGLEFLIYFQGNSAPDKSGLPSDRFSAERTGGSVSTLTIQRTQQEDSAVYLCASSLYQGMRELFFGEGSRLTVL.